This TCR beta chain was captured in a study of cytomegalovirus exposure and HLA in healthy donors. Study at large: The roughly 120 validation repertoires, a later analysis reported, used the same platform as the 666 first-cohort repertoires.

On this clone: Its antigen is not known.

Findings of the study overall: For cytomegalovirus status, the classifier reportedly gave diagnoses with high specificity and sensitivity.

Trimming cost V 2 bases and J 6 bases, with 8 bases left between them. Per the germline V gene, CDR1 is MRHNA and CDR2 is SNTAGT. This CDR3 is 13 amino acids long. Only in-frame clones appear in the TCRdb table, and some are missing; sequencing was by immunoSEQ multiplex PCR. The data contain roughly 59,000 clones, over 90% of them singletons. What was sequenced was PBMCs. The genes are TRBV6-4 and TRBJ2-4; tentative D call: TRBD2 (6 bases). This TCR derives from a man between 18 and 35 years old in good health and CMV-seropositive. CDR3 nucleotides: TGTGCCAGCAGTGACACAGCGGGAAACATTCAGTACTTC. It translates to CASSDTAGNIQYF.